A single sample gave rise to the 27 T cell receptor beta chains below, sequenced in a study of blood T cells in healthy people across ages. A J-beta primer mix and a sample-barcoded 5' primer were used in a second PCR of roughly 6 to 12 cycles. TCRdb reanalysed the 5' RACE reads using MiXCR and keeps one entry per CDR3 protein. The data contain fewer than 900,000 distinct CDR3 sequences, roughly two fifths of them seen just once; the ten biggest clones take up roughly 20%. What was sequenced was blood. These receptors all come from a woman aged 55 to 70 in good health.

The V call is TRBV3-1, the J call TRBJ2-1, with 7 bases that match TRBD2. The CDR3 loop spans 14 amino acids. Germline trimming cut 4 bases from V and 8 bases from J; bases unmatched to any gene: 8. Germline V CDR1 and CDR2: LGHDT, YNNKEL (reference sequence). The CDR3 sequence: CASSPLTSSHEQFF. The CDR3 DNA sequence: TGTGCCAGCAGCCCCCTGACTAGCTCCCATGAGCAGTTCTTC.

This clonotype has more than one count but fewer than ten. This chain links TRBV20-1 with TRBJ1-6; a weak D match, TRBD1 (6 bases). Between the trimmed V and J ends, which lost 1 base and 5 bases, there was a span of 12 bases. Germline V lookup: CDR1 DFQATT, CDR2 SNEGSKA (reference sequence). CDR3 length: 15 amino acids. In DNA form, the CDR3 reads TGCAGTGCTAGAGGAAGACAGGTCAATAATTCACCCCTCCACTTT. Its translation: CSARGRQVNNSPLHF.

The chain links TRBV18 to TRBJ1-2, with D tentatively TRBD1 (5 bases). This CDR3 is 16 amino acids long. V was shortened by 4 bases and J by 0 bases, with 15 bases between the two germline ends. Germline-derived CDR1 and CDR2 are KGHSH and LQKENI. CDR3 DNA sequence: TGTGCCAGCTCACTTCTGAGTTGGGGCTCTAACTATGGCTACACCTTC. Translation gives CASSLLSWGSNYGYTF.

This clonotype appeared a few times. This chain uses TRBV29-1 with TRBJ2-2; tentative D call: TRBD2 (5 bases). The CDR3 totals 13 residues. Germline V gene sequence: CDR1 SQVTM, CDR2 ANQGSEA. Trimming shortened V by 6 bases and J by 7 bases, and 15 bases separated the two germline ends. This CDR3 is CSVLQAGGGELFF. CDR3 sequence (DNA): TGCAGCGTCCTTCAGGCGGGTGGCGGGGAGCTGTTTTTT.

The chain recombines TRBV7-9 with TRBJ2-1, with TRBD2 matching over 8 bases. Trimming removed 5 bases from V and 8 bases from J; junction bases left unmatched: 11. This CDR3 is built from 15 residues. In germline, CDR1 is SEHNR, CDR2 FQNEAQ (reference sequence). This CDR3 reads CASSPGRAGEDEQFF. The CDR3 DNA reads as TGTGCCAGCAGCCCGGGACGAGCGGGGGAGGATGAGCAGTTCTTC.

This clonotype has a handful of counts. The CDR3 DNA sequence: TGCAGTGCTAGACGGGAGATGCGCTACGAGCAGTACTTC. Its translation is CSARREMRYEQYF. The chain links TRBV20-1 to TRBJ2-7, with D perhaps matching TRBD2 (6 bases). The CDR3 spans 13 residues. V was clipped by 2 bases and J by 3 bases, with 11 bases between them. The germline gives CDR1 DFQATT, CDR2 SNEGSKA (reference sequence).

This chain connects TRBV7-9 to TRBJ1-2; 11 nucleotides match TRBD1. This CDR3 region has 15 residues. V lost 0 bases to trimming and J lost 7 bases; unmatched junction nucleotides: 4. The germline gives CDR1 SEHNR, CDR2 FQNEAQ (reference sequence). Here the CDR3 DNA reads TGTGCCAGCAGCTTAGCCGGGACAGGGGGTGCTGGCTACACCTTC. It is translated as CASSLAGTGGAGYTF.

V usage is TRBV7-2 and J usage is TRBJ1-1, with 12 bases aligning to TRBD1. Unmatched junction bases numbered 6, after V lost 7 bases and J lost 0 bases. In germline, CDR1 is SGHTA, CDR2 FQGNSA. The CDR3 contains 16 residues. The CDR3 sequence: CASITGQGAMNTEAFF. The CDR3, as DNA: TGTGCCAGCATCACGGGACAGGGGGCGATGAACACTGAAGCTTTCTTT. The full variable domain, completed using reference TRBV7-2 and TRBJ1-1, is GAGVSQSPSNKVTEKGKDVELRCDPISGHTALYWYRQSLGQGLEFLIYFQGNSAPDKSGLPSDRFSAERTGGSVSTLTIQRTQQEDSAVYLCASITGQGAMNTEAFFGQGTRLTVV.

This clonotype was seen a handful of times. This chain connects TRBV6-6 to TRBJ1-1, with D hard to call. There are 14 residues in the CDR3. V gave up 0 bases and J gave up 1 base, with 6 bases separating them. The germline gives CDR1 MNHNY, CDR2 SVGAGI (reference sequence). CDR3 sequence reads: CASSYSGRNTEAFF. The CDR3 nucleotides are TGTGCCAGCAGTTACTCGGGGAGGAACACTGAAGCTTTCTTT.

The rearrangement links TRBV28 to TRBJ2-7, with 7 bases identical to TRBD1. The J call may be in error: the DNA end matches TRBJ2-1 better. CDR1 is MDHEN and CDR2 is SYDVKM in the germline V gene. The CDR3 runs 15 residues. The CDR3 nucleotides read TGTGCCAGCAGTTCGACAGGGATGGTTTTCGATGAGCAGTTCTTC. Translating gives CASSSTGMVFDEQFF.

The table lists this clonotype with a few counts. J is TRBJ2-5 and V is TRBV20-1; D may be TRBD1 (7 bases). Germline V gives CDR1 DFQATT, CDR2 SNEGSKA (reference sequence). With 6 bases removed from V and 2 bases from J, the gap between germline ends came to 43 bases. This CDR3 is built from 23 residues. Here the CDR3 DNA reads TGCAGTGCCCACAATAACGAGACAGGGTTCTGTTTCGGGGGTTGGGGGTCTCAAGAGACCCAGTACTTC. Translation: CSAHNNETGFCFGGWGSQETQYF.

This clonotype has only a few counts. The chain uses TRBV6-5 and TRBJ2-6; D is unresolved. Deletions cut 10 bases from V and 0 bases from J, with 4 bases between. CDR1 is MNHEY and CDR2 is SVGAGI in the germline V gene. CDR3 length: 12 amino acids. The CDR3 DNA is TGTGCCACCCACTCTGGGGCCAACGTCCTGACTTTC. It yields the protein CATHSGANVLTF.

The V call is TRBV28, the J call TRBJ1-1; D is possibly TRBD1 (5 bases). The CDR3 length is 15 residues. Germline CDR1 MDHEN, CDR2 SYDVKM. V was shortened by 3 bases and J by 1 base, with 12 bases between the two germline ends. The CDR3: CASSFFGAPNTEAFF. In DNA form, the CDR3 reads TGTGCCAGCAGTTTCTTTGGGGCCCCGAACACTGAAGCTTTCTTT.

This clonotype was picked up a small number of times. V usage is TRBV9 and J usage is TRBJ2-1; 9 nucleotides agree with TRBD1. Germline CDR1 reads SGDLS; CDR2 reads YYNGEE. V gave up 4 bases and J gave up 3 bases; unmatched junction bases: 14. This CDR3 has 18 amino acids. The DNA of the CDR3 is TGTGCCAGCAGCTTTTCCGCCGCCGGGACAGGGAGCTACAATGAGCAGTTCTTC. Amino acids: CASSFSAAGTGSYNEQFF.

The chain links TRBV6-1 to TRBJ1-2, with a possible D match to TRBD1 (5 bases). The CDR3 sequence is 14 residues long. V dropped 7 bases and J dropped 4 bases, with 16 bases sitting between them. Germline V gives CDR1 MNHNS, CDR2 SASEGT. DNA of the CDR3: TGTGCCAGCATATTCTTTCGGGACGGCTATGGCTACACCTTC. Translated, it gives CASIFFRDGYGYTF.

This clonotype was observed a handful of times. J is TRBJ2-7 and V is TRBV18, with D tentatively TRBD2 (5 bases). Germline V gene data show CDR1 as KGHSH and CDR2 as LQKENI. V lost 5 bases to trimming and J lost 7 bases, with 15 bases between them. This CDR3 contains 13 residues. Here the CDR3 reads CASSSMDRDEQYF. The CDR3 region has the DNA TGTGCCAGCTCATCGATGGACCGGGATGAGCAGTACTTC.

This CDR3 reads CASSTTRKGNEQYF. The CDR3 nucleotides are TGTGCCAGCAGTACAACTAGAAAGGGCAATGAGCAGTACTTC. The V gene is TRBV27, the J gene TRBJ2-7, with D possibly TRBD2 on 5 matching bases. Trimming took off 5 bases at V and 7 bases at J, with 18 bases between the two ends. This CDR3 is 14 amino acids long. CDR1 and CDR2 (germline): MNHEY, SMNVEV (reference sequence).

This clonotype was observed at least ten times. This chain connects TRBV5-1 to TRBJ2-7; TRBD2 matches 8 bases. Looked up from germline, CDR1 is SGHRS and CDR2 is YFSETQ. J lost 4 bases, V lost 5 bases, and 11 bases had no gene match. The CDR3 consists of 15 residues. The CDR3 DNA sequence: TGCGCCAGCAGTGTCGCTACTAGCGGTTCTTACGAGCAGTACTTC. Its translation is CASSVATSGSYEQYF.

This clonotype was observed a few times. The chain links TRBV24-1 to TRBJ2-5; TRBD1 aligns across 9 bases. Losses at the gene ends were 6 bases for V and 4 bases for J; bases not matched to a gene: 8. Per germline, CDR1 KGHDR and CDR2 SFDVKD. The CDR3 spans 15 residues. CDR3 loop: CATSQGNRGPETQYF. The CDR3 nucleotides are TGTGCCACCAGTCAGGGGAACAGGGGGCCAGAGACCCAGTACTTC.

The chain recombines TRBV5-1 with TRBJ2-3, with 13 bases aligning to TRBD2. Germline assignment: CDR1 SGHRS and CDR2 YFSETQ. This CDR3 contains 16 residues. With 5 bases clipped from V and 3 bases from J, the junction kept 6 bases outside the gene matches. CDR3 sequence (DNA): TGCGCCAGCAGTCAGACTAGCGGGAGGAAGACAGATACGCAGTATTTT. Encoded protein: CASSQTSGRKTDTQYF.

The chain uses TRBV27 and TRBJ1-5; D is uncertain. The CDR3 runs to 13 residues. In germline, CDR1 is MNHEY, CDR2 SMNVEV (reference sequence). V dropped 5 bases and J dropped 7 bases, with 12 bases sitting between them. CDR3 residues: CASSQLTGQPQHF. CDR3 DNA: TGTGCCAGCAGTCAACTAACTGGCCAGCCCCAGCATTTT.

This clonotype was seen only a few times. This sequence joins TRBV20-1 and TRBJ2-1; TRBD2 aligns across 11 bases. The germline V gene has CDR1 DFQATT and CDR2 SNEGSKA (reference sequence). CDR3 length equals 14 residues. The V segment lost 6 bases and the J segment 5 bases; nucleotides outside the gene matches: 6. The CDR3 sequence is CSASGLAVNNEQFF. CDR3 nucleotide sequence: TGCAGTGCCTCGGGACTAGCGGTTAACAATGAGCAGTTCTTC.

Points on this clonotype: The junction differs from germline at one of its ends, possibly a read error. The chain employs TRBV20-1 and TRBJ2-1; 10 bases agree with TRBD2. CDR1 and CDR2 from the germline V gene are DFQATT and SNEGSKA (reference sequence). This CDR3 has 21 amino acids. CDR3 loop: CSARDDNRWTSGRFSYNQQFF. In DNA form, the CDR3 reads TGCAGTGCTAGAGACGACAACCGATGGACTAGCGGACGGTTCTCCTACAATCAGCAGTTCTTC.

The chain uses TRBV27 and TRBJ2-3; TRBD2 matches 7 bases. This CDR3 contains 17 residues. Germline V gives CDR1 MNHEY, CDR2 SMNVEV (reference sequence). V shed 1 base, J shed 4 bases, and the junction held 11 bases outside the gene matches. Here the CDR3 reads CASSLWGGRAWSDTQYF. The CDR3 nucleotides read TGTGCCAGCAGTTTATGGGGAGGGAGGGCCTGGTCAGATACGCAGTATTTT.

This sequence joins TRBV20-1 and TRBJ2-1, with 13 positions matching TRBD2. The CDR3 is 14 amino acids. Germline V gene sequence: CDR1 DFQATT, CDR2 SNEGSKA (reference sequence). V dropped 7 bases and J dropped 7; count of bases not matched to a gene: 7. The DNA for the CDR3 is TGCAGTGTTGAGACTAGCGGGGGGAGGAATGAGCAGTTCTTC. Protein sequence: CSVETSGGRNEQFF.

This clonotype was observed once. V is TRBV4-1 and J is TRBJ1-4, with 9 bases aligning to TRBD1. From germline, CDR1 is MGHRA and CDR2 YSYEKL. Trimming cost V 3 bases and J 6 bases; bases outside gene matches: 5. This CDR3 region has 15 residues. The CDR3 loop is CASSQRDREDEKLFF. The CDR3 coding sequence is TGCGCCAGCAGCCAGCGGGACAGGGAGGATGAAAAACTGTTTTTT.

This rearrangement joins TRBV4-2 to TRBJ2-3; the D gene is possibly TRBD1 (6 bases). This CDR3 is 15 amino acids long. Germline CDR1 LGHNA, CDR2 YNFKEQ. Trimming cost V 4 bases and J 1 base, with 12 bases left between them. CDR3 DNA sequence: TGTGCCAGCAGCCGTCGACAGGAGCGCACAGATACGCAGTATTTT. Its protein is CASSRRQERTDTQYF.